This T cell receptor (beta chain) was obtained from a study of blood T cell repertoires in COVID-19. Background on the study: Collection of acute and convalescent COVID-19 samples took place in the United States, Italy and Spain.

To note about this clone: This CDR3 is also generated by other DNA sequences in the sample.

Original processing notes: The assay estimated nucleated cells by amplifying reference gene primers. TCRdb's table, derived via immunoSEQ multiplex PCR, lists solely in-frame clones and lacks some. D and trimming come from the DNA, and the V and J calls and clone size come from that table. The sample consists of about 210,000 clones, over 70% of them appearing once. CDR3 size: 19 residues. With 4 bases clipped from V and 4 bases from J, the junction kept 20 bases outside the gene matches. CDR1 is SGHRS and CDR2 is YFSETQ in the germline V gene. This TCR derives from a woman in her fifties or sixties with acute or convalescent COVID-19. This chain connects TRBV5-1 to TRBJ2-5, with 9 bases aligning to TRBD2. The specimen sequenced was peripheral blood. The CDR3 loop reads CASSPGGLASGLSSETQYF. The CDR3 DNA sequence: TGCGCCAGCAGCCCGGGCGGACTAGCGTCTGGTCTCTCCTCAGAGACCCAGTACTTC.